This passage covers 18 T cell receptor beta chains from one sample sequenced in a study of Graves' ophthalmopathy and Graves' hyperthyroidism. Investigators amplified TCR beta CDR3 regions from RNA transcripts. First-round RT-PCR with HTBI primers preceded a second-round multiplex PCR. Each CDR3 protein gets one entry after TCRdb re-called the multiplex PCR reads with MiXCR. The data hold approximately 700,000 distinct CDR3 sequences, with 35% to 50% observed a single time. What was sequenced was peripheral blood. The source is an adult man with Graves' ophthalmopathy.

This clonotype was picked up a small number of times. The junction departs from germline at one end; a sequencing error may be responsible. This sequence joins TRBV29-1 and TRBJ2-6; D possibly corresponds to TRBD2 (6 bases). Per the germline V gene, CDR1 is SQVTM and CDR2 is ANQGSEA. The CDR3 runs 13 residues. The CDR3 sequence is CAWRGTGANVLTF. CDR3 nucleotide sequence: TGTGCCTGGAGGGGCACTGGGGCCAACGTCCTGACTTTC.

This clonotype came up many times. The chain has TRBV5-1 and TRBJ2-6, with no clear D. Germline V gene data show CDR1 as SGHRS and CDR2 as YFSETQ. This CDR3 comprises 14 residues. Between the trimmed V and J ends, which lost 3 bases and 2 bases, there was a span of 6 bases. CDR3 sequence (DNA): TGCGCCAGCAGCTCCTTAGCTGGGGCCAACGTCCTGACTTTC. It is translated as CASSSLAGANVLTF.

This clonotype showed up many times. The V call is TRBV2, the J call TRBJ2-7, with D perhaps TRBD1 (5 bases). V lost 3 bases and J lost 0, with 6 bases in between. The CDR3 is 13 residues long. Germline-derived CDR1 and CDR2 are SNHLY and FYNNEI. The CDR3 DNA follows: TGTGCCAGCAGTGACGACAGCTCCTACGAGCAGTACTTC. Protein sequence: CASSDDSSYEQYF.

This chain connects TRBV11-2 to TRBJ2-2; no definite D call. Per germline, CDR1 SGHAT and CDR2 FQNNGV. This CDR3 spans 16 amino acids. V was cut by 3 bases and J by 4 bases, with 15 bases left in between. The CDR3 loop reads CASSFKTTGVTGELFF. CDR3 bases: TGTGCCAGCAGCTTCAAGACAACTGGGGTCACCGGGGAGCTGTTTTTT.

This chain joins TRBV12-3 or TRBV12-4 and TRBJ1-6; D unclear. The CDR3 extends over 14 amino acids. Trimming removed 1 base from V and 8 bases from J, with 9 bases in between. The CDR3 DNA reads as TGTGCCAGCAGTTTAGGGAGATTGTATTCACCCCTCCACTTT. Translating it yields CASSLGRLYSPLHF.

This sequence joins TRBV19 and TRBJ2-1; 11 nucleotides align to TRBD2. This CDR3 has 15 amino acids. V lost 5 bases to trimming and J lost 8 bases; unmatched junction nucleotides: 8. From germline, CDR1 is LNHDA and CDR2 SQIVND (reference sequence). In DNA form, the CDR3 reads TGTGCCAGTAGTTTTTTAGCGGGAGGGAGCCATGAGCAGTTCTTC. Translated: CASSFLAGGSHEQFF.

The table lists this clonotype with many counts. This chain connects TRBV20-1 to TRBJ1-2; D is uncertain. The ends were cut back, 6 bases at V and 10 bases at J, with 12 bases in the middle. The CDR3 extends over 10 amino acids. CDR1 and CDR2 (germline): DFQATT, SNEGSKA (reference sequence). The CDR3 region has the DNA TGCAGTGCGCCGTCAGCCTTCTACACCTTC. This gives the protein CSAPSAFYTF.

The chain carries TRBV19 and TRBJ1-1; D gene unclear. Looked up from germline, CDR1 is LNHDA and CDR2 is SQIVND (reference sequence). This CDR3 contains 11 residues. V was clipped by 3 bases and J by 14 bases, with 13 bases between them. In nucleotides, the CDR3 is TGTGCCAGTAGTATCGACAATGAGCAGTTCTTT. The encoded protein is CASSIDNEQFF.

A word on this clonotype: This is likely a read error, given that the CDR3 carries no conserved phenylalanine or tryptophan at its end. The DNA is left out, because the CDR3 cannot be placed on it with certainty; the CDR3 is given as TCRdb lists it. V gene TRBV20-1 combines with J gene TRBJ1-5. The germline CDR1 and CDR2 sequences are DFQATT and SNEGSKA (reference sequence). The CDR3 has 15 residues if both end residues are counted. The CDR3 spells CSARDGLVAISPSMV.

Only a few counts were recorded for this clonotype. This sequence joins TRBV7-9 and TRBJ1-3, with a possible D match to TRBD1 (5 bases). The CDR3 contains 17 residues. Germline V gives CDR1 SEHNR, CDR2 FQNEAQ (reference sequence). Trimming cost V 5 bases and J 0 bases, with 17 bases left between them. The CDR3 DNA reads as TGTGCCAGCAGCCAACACCCGGGGACGAGCTCTGGAAACACCATATATTTT. This translates into CASSQHPGTSSGNTIYF.

This clonotype was counted at least ten times. In nucleotides, the CDR3 is TGCGCCAGCAGTCCAACAGTTAGCAATCAGCCCCAGCATTTT. It is translated as CASSPTVSNQPQHF. This chain connects TRBV10-2 to TRBJ1-5; D gene uncertain. Trimming shortened V by 5 bases and J by 0 bases, and 8 bases separated the two germline ends. Germline assignment: CDR1 WSHSY and CDR2 SAAADI. The CDR3 runs 14 residues.

The CDR3 DNA sequence: TGTGCCAGCCACGCACAGGGAGTTGACGAGCAGTACTTC. It translates to CASHAQGVDEQYF. This chain joins TRBV5-4 and TRBJ2-7; D perhaps matches TRBD1 (6 bases). Trimming pared 7 bases from V and 5 bases from J, leaving 16 bases between. The CDR3 runs 13 residues. Germline CDR1 and CDR2: SGHNT and YYREEE (reference sequence).

A word on this clonotype: A much bigger clone sits one base away, suggesting this may be a read error. The chain employs TRBV6-6 and TRBJ1-1; 10 bases fit TRBD1. The CDR3 covers 14 residues. CDR1 and CDR2 from the germline V gene are MNHNY and SVGAGI (reference sequence). CDR3 in amino acids: CAGSFRQGATEAFF. Written as DNA, the CDR3 is TGTGCCGGCAGTTTTCGACAGGGGGCCACTGAAGCTTTCTTT.

This chain uses TRBV7-8 with TRBJ2-7; the D gene is possibly TRBD2 (6 bases). The V gene's germline CDR1 is SGHVS and CDR2 FQNEAQ. The CDR3 length is 16 residues. The germline V and J ends were trimmed by 0 bases and 0 bases, with 12 bases remaining between them. As DNA, the CDR3 is TGTGCCAGCAGCTTAGCGGGACTTTCCTCCTCCTACGAGCAGTACTTC. As protein: CASSLAGLSSSYEQYF.

In this sample, this clonotype turned up many times. The V gene is TRBV12-3 or TRBV12-4, the J gene TRBJ1-2; D ambiguous. Trimming shortened V by 1 base and J by 4 bases, and 7 bases separated the two germline ends. This CDR3 is built from 13 residues. The CDR3 nucleotides read TGTGCCAGCAGTTTAGGGGAAGGCTATGGCTACACCTTC. Translated: CASSLGEGYGYTF.

This clonotype was seen just once. CDR3 DNA sequence: TGCGCCAGCAGCGTGACAGGGGTGGCAGGGGCCAACGTCCTGACTTTC. This gives the protein CASSVTGVAGANVLTF. The chain combines TRBV5-1 with TRBJ2-6, with 8 bases that match TRBD1. V was pared by 4 bases and J by 4 bases, with 7 bases of the junction left unmatched. There are 16 residues in the CDR3. Germline CDR1 SGHRS, CDR2 YFSETQ.

This clonotype was seen ten or more times. The gene calls are TRBV19 and TRBJ2-5; no clear D gene. Germline values: CDR1 LNHDA, CDR2 SQIVND (reference sequence). V dropped 5 bases and J dropped 5 bases, with 12 bases sitting between them. CDR3 length: 13 amino acids. The CDR3 spells CASSSWGSETQYF. In DNA, the CDR3 is TGTGCCAGTAGTTCTTGGGGTTCGGAGACCCAGTACTTC.

This clonotype was seen at least ten times. The V call is TRBV2, the J call TRBJ2-5; TRBD1 aligns across 8 bases. Germline CDR1 is SNHLY and CDR2 is FYNNEI. The CDR3 spans 15 residues. With V trimmed by 3 bases and J by 2 bases, 5 bases remained unmatched. This chain's CDR3 is CASSEIRGPQETQYF. Written as DNA, the CDR3 is TGTGCCAGCAGTGAGATCAGGGGGCCACAAGAGACCCAGTACTTC.